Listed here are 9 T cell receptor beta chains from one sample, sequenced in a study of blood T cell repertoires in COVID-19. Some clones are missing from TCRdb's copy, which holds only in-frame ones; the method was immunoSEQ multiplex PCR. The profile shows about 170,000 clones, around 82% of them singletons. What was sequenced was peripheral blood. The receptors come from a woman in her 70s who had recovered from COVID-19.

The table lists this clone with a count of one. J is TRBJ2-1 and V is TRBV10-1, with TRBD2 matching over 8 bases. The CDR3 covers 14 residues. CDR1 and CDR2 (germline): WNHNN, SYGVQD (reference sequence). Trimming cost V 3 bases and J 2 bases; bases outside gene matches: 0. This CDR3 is CASSDSGTYNEQFF. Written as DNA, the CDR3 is TGCGCCAGCAGTGATAGCGGGACCTACAATGAGCAGTTCTTC.

The chain's CDR3 is CASSQRGHGYTF. CDR3 DNA: TGTGCCAGCAGCCAAAGGGGTCATGGCTACACCTTC. The chain employs TRBV27 and TRBJ1-2; a weak D match, TRBD1 (5 bases). The V and J ends lost 6 bases and 6 bases respectively, with 11 bases between them. In germline, CDR1 is MNHEY, CDR2 SMNVEV (reference sequence). This CDR3 comprises 12 residues.

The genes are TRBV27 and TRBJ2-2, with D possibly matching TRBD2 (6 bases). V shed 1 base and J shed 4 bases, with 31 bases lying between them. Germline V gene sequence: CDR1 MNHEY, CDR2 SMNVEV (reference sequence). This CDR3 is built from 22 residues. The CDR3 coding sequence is TGTGCCAGCAGTTTATTTCCGCCTACCGACCCCTCGGGGGTTCTTGGCACCGGGGAGCTGTTTTTT. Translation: CASSLFPPTDPSGVLGTGELFF.

In DNA, the CDR3 is TGTGCCAGCAGTTTATTGGGGGCGACGGGCACTGAAGCTTTCTTT. Translation gives CASSLLGATGTEAFF. The rearrangement joins TRBV27 to TRBJ1-1; possible D gene TRBD1, 6 bases. Germline V gene data show CDR1 as MNHEY and CDR2 as SMNVEV (reference sequence). The CDR3 contains 15 residues. V was shortened by 1 base and J by 4 bases, with 13 bases between the two germline ends.

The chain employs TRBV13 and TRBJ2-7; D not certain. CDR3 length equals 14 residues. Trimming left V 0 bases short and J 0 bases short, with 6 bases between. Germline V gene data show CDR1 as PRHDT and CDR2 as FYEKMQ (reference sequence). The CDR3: CASSLGPDSYEQYF. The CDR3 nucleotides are TGTGCCAGCAGCTTAGGTCCAGACTCCTACGAGCAGTACTTC.

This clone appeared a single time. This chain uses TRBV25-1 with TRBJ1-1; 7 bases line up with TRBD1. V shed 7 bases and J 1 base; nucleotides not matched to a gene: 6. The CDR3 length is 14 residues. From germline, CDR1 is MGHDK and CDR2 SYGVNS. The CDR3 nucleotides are TGTGCCAGCACCAGACAGGGTTCGAACACTGAAGCTTTCTTT. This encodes CASTRQGSNTEAFF.

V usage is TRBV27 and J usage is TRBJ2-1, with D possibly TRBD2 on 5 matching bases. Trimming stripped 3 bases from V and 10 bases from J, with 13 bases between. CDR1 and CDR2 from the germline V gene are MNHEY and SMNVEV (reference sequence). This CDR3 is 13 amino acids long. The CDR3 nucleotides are TGTGCCAGCAGTTTCCGAAGCGGCGGAGAGCAGTTCTTC. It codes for CASSFRSGGEQFF.

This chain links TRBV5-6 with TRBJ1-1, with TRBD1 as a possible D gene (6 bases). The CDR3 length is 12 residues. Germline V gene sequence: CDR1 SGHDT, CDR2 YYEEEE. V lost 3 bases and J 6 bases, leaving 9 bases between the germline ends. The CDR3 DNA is TGTGCCAGCAGCTACAACAGGGCTGAAGCTTTCTTT. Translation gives CASSYNRAEAFF.

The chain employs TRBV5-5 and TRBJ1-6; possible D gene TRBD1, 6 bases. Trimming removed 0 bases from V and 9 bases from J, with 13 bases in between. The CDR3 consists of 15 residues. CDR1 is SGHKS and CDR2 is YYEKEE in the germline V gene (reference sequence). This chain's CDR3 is CASSLEGWGRSPLHF. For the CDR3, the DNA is TGTGCCAGCAGCTTGGAGGGTTGGGGGCGTTCACCCCTCCACTTT.